These T cell receptor beta chains were read from a single sample in a study of cytotoxic CD8 clonotypes in ibrutinib-treated CLL. Libraries were prepared by immunoSEQ multiplex PCR; TCRdb keeps only in-frame clonotypes and omits some of them. The sample lists around 200,000 clones; roughly 65% were seen once. The sequencing used PBMCs, collected after 12 months of ibrutinib treatment. The receptors were gathered from a human donor with chronic lymphocytic leukemia. The CDR3 runs from the conserved cysteine through the conserved F or W. Each record gives: J gene, V gene, D gene, clone size, CDR3 protein, CDR3 DNA. A D gene is named only where the DNA matches it firmly. A row's size may be missing; if present it is once, few, many or a size class.

>TRBJ1-1|TRBV7-9|-|-
CAWDPGEGNTEAFF
TGTGCCTGGGACCCCGGGGAGGGGAACACTGAAGCTTTCTTT
>TRBJ2-7|TRBV6-5|TRBD2|-
CASSNPSGIREQYF
TGTGCCAGCAGCAATCCTAGCGGGATTCGCGAGCAGTACTTC
>TRBJ2-1|TRBV19|TRBD2|-
CASSSGGPYNEQFF
TGTGCCAGTAGCTCGGGGGGACCCTACAATGAGCAGTTCTTC
>TRBJ1-1|TRBV18|TRBD1|-
CASSPPGQGKYLNTEAFF
TGTGCCAGCTCACCACCGGGACAGGGGAAGTATTTGAACACTGAAGCTTTCTTT
>TRBJ2-1|TRBV29-1|-|-
CSVGPHPGSEQFF
TGCAGCGTTGGTCCCCACCCAGGGAGCGAGCAGTTCTTC
>TRBJ1-5|TRBV4-1|TRBD1|-
CASGARSAGGSQPQHF
TGCGCCAGCGGAGCCCGTTCCGCAGGGGGTAGTCAGCCCCAGCATTTT
>TRBJ2-7|TRBV11-3|-|-
CASSWTGLGEQYF
TGTGCCAGCAGCTGGACGGGTCTGGGCGAGCAGTACTTC
>TRBJ2-7|TRBV5-1|TRBD1|once
CASSPGGVGSYEQYF
TGCGCCAGCAGCCCAGGGGGCGTAGGCTCCTACGAGCAGTACTTC
>TRBJ1-1|TRBV10-3|-|-
CAISDGGSPEAFF
TGTGCCATCAGCGATGGGGGGTCACCTGAAGCTTTCTTT
>TRBJ2-3|TRBV23-1|-|-
CASSLNIDTQYF
TGCGCCAGCAGTCTAAATATAGATACGCAGTATTTT
>TRBJ1-5|TRBV5-1|-|-
CASSLEGQPQHF
TGCGCCAGCAGCTTGGAAGGTCAGCCCCAGCATTTT
>TRBJ2-7|TRBV14|TRBD1|-
CASSHGKNTGVYEQYF
TGTGCCAGCAGCCACGGAAAAAATACAGGGGTCTACGAGCAGTACTTC
>TRBJ1-1|TRBV29-1|-|-
CSAHRREKTLNTEAFF
TGCAGCGCTCACCGACGGGAGAAAACCCTGAACACTGAAGCTTTCTTT
>TRBJ1-1|TRBV9|-|few
CASSDPRREAFF
TGTGCCAGCAGCGATCCCCGCAGGGAAGCTTTCTTT
>TRBJ1-5|TRBV2|TRBD1|once
CASSESRGGQPQHF
TGTGCCAGCAGTGAATCCAGGGGGGGTCAGCCCCAGCATTTT
>TRBJ1-2|TRBV27|-|few
CASRTGGYGYTF
TGTGCCAGCCGGACCGGGGGCTATGGCTACACCTTC
>TRBJ2-1|TRBV5-4|TRBD1|-
CASSPFDRDYNEQFF
TGTGCCAGCAGCCCCTTCGACAGGGACTACAATGAGCAGTTCTTC
>TRBJ2-7|TRBV20-1|-|-
CSAQGMYEQYF
TGCAGTGCTCAAGGGATGTACGAGCAGTACTTC
>TRBJ2-7|TRBV19|-|-
CASTKDTLFYEQYF
TGTGCCAGTACCAAAGACACCTTATTCTACGAGCAGTACTTC
>TRBJ1-5|TRBV7-6|-|once
CASSFRGSNQPQHF
TGTGCCAGCAGCTTCCGCGGTAGCAATCAGCCCCAGCATTTT
>TRBJ1-5|TRBV30|TRBD1|-
CAWSARGVSNQPQHF
TGTGCCTGGAGTGCCAGGGGGGTCAGCAATCAGCCCCAGCATTTT
>TRBJ1-2|TRBV10-3|-|-
CASTPRGVTNYGYTF
TGTGCCAGCACCCCGAGGGGGGTCACAAACTATGGCTACACCTTC
>TRBJ2-7|TRBV6-5|-|-
CASSPKGGLYEQYF
TGTGCCAGCAGTCCCAAGGGGGGTCTGTACGAGCAGTACTTC
>TRBJ1-4|TRBV5-5|TRBD1|-
CASSRQGGTNEKLFF
TGTGCCAGCAGCCGACAGGGGGGGACTAATGAAAAACTGTTTTTT
>TRBJ1-1|TRBV7-2|-|-
CASSLTPLKGGAFF
TGTGCCAGCAGCTTAACTCCGCTTAAAGGGGGAGCTTTCTTT
>TRBJ1-1|TRBV6-4|-|few
CASGPMNTEAFF
TGTGCCAGTGGACCGATGAACACTGAAGCTTTCTTT
>TRBJ2-7|TRBV30|-|-
CAWTPGALYEQYF
TGTGCCTGGACTCCCGGGGCACTCTACGAGCAGTACTTC
>TRBJ1-2|TRBV4-1|-|-
CASSQDRGTLSNYGYTF
TGCGCCAGCAGCCAAGATCGGGGGACACTCTCTAACTATGGCTACACCTTC
>TRBJ1-2|TRBV9|-|-
CASSVARPVGPLGYTF
TGTGCCAGCAGCGTAGCTCGGCCAGTTGGGCCCCTTGGCTACACCTTC
>TRBJ2-7|TRBV30|TRBD2|-
CASRTSGSSYEQYF
TGTGCCAGCAGGACTAGCGGGAGCTCCTACGAGCAGTACTTC
>TRBJ2-3|TRBV5-1|TRBD2|-
CASSLLASGYTSTDTQYF
TGCGCCAGCAGCTTGTTGGCTAGCGGATACACTAGCACAGATACGCAGTATTTT
>TRBJ1-1|TRBV6-4|-|few
CASRSGTNTEAFF
TGTGCCAGCAGATCCGGCACGAACACTGAAGCTTTCTTT
>TRBJ1-2|TRBV29-1|-|medium-sized
CSVEFKENYGYTF
TGCAGCGTTGAATTCAAGGAAAACTATGGCTACACCTTC
>TRBJ2-3|TRBV2|TRBD2|-
CANQREITDTQYF
TGTGCCAACCAGCGGGAGATCACAGATACGCAGTATTTT
>TRBJ2-6|TRBV4-3|-|-
CASSQELRSSGANVLTF
TGCGCCAGCAGCCAAGAGCTCAGGAGCTCTGGGGCCAACGTCCTGACTTTC
>TRBJ2-7|TRBV10-1|-|-
CASSAEGSSYEQYF
TGCGCCAGCAGTGCGGAGGGATCCTCCTACGAGCAGTACTTC
>TRBJ1-2|TRBV7-9|-|-
CASSLAMKGMVGYTF
TGTGCCAGCAGCTTAGCGATGAAGGGAATGGTAGGCTACACCTTC
>TRBJ2-3|TRBV30|TRBD2|few
CAWSPWTSGVSDTQYF
TGTGCCTGGAGTCCTTGGACTAGCGGGGTCTCAGATACGCAGTATTTT
>TRBJ1-5|TRBV9|TRBD1|-
CASSVGTGAGQPQHF
TGTGCCAGCAGCGTTGGGACAGGGGCAGGTCAGCCCCAGCATTTT
>TRBJ2-7|TRBV7-9|-|-
CASGKTSDEQYF
TGTGCCAGCGGAAAGACATCGGACGAGCAGTACTTC
>TRBJ2-3|TRBV10-2|-|-
CATKRFPSSGSTDTQYF
TGCGCCACGAAACGCTTCCCTTCATCAGGTAGCACAGATACGCAGTATTTT
>TRBJ1-2|TRBV9|-|-
CASSAPVGGGIYGYTF
TGTGCCAGCAGCGCCCCGGTGGGGGGCGGTATCTATGGCTACACCTTC
>TRBJ1-1|TRBV18|-|-
CASSVNGGGGTEAFF
TGTGCCAGCTCAGTTAATGGGGGAGGTGGCACTGAAGCTTTCTTT
>TRBJ2-7|TRBV13|TRBD2|once
CASSLDGWGLAEKSTGEQYF
TGTGCCAGCAGCTTAGATGGTTGGGGCCTAGCGGAGAAATCTACGGGGGAGCAGTACTTC
>TRBJ2-5|TRBV10-1|TRBD1|-
CASSELHGTEETQYF
TGCGCCAGCAGTGAACTCCATGGGACAGAAGAGACCCAGTACTTC
>TRBJ2-7|TRBV5-1|-|once
CASSLVARKERAYEQYF
TGCGCCAGCAGCTTGGTGGCTCGGAAGGAGAGGGCTTACGAGCAGTACTTC
>TRBJ2-7|TRBV5-1|TRBD2|-
CASSPGSGETYEQYF
TGCGCCAGCAGCCCCGGCAGCGGGGAGACCTACGAGCAGTACTTC
>TRBJ2-7|TRBV27|TRBD2|-
CASSLSTGGPPGEQYF
TGTGCCAGCAGTTTATCGACGGGAGGACCACCGGGCGAGCAGTACTTC
>TRBJ1-3|TRBV6-6|-|-
CASSDGASAGNTIYF
TGTGCCAGCAGCGACGGGGCCAGCGCTGGAAACACCATATATTTT
>TRBJ1-1|TRBV27|-|-
CASRTGQTNTEAFF
TGTGCCAGCAGAACGGGGCAGACGAACACTGAAGCTTTCTTT
>TRBJ1-6|TRBV7-3|-|few
CASSSYDMGLNSPLHF
TGTGCCAGCAGCTCCTACGACATGGGACTTAATTCACCCCTCCACTTT
>TRBJ2-5|TRBV5-1|TRBD2|-
CASSPWGGETQYF
TGCGCCAGCAGCCCTTGGGGGGGAGAGACCCAGTACTTC
>TRBJ1-4|TRBV6-6|-|-
CASSPRPQWAEEKLFF
TGTGCCAGCAGTCCACGTCCACAGTGGGCGGAAGAAAAACTGTTTTTT
>TRBJ1-1|TRBV7-2|-|-
CASSWTDSWGTEAFF
TGTGCCAGCAGCTGGACGGACAGTTGGGGCACTGAAGCTTTCTTT